This TCR beta chain was profiled in a study of cytomegalovirus exposure and HLA in healthy donors. The PCR used 60 Vbeta and 13 Jbeta primers. Profiled with immunoSEQ multiplex PCR; TCRdb holds only in-frame clones, not every one. Found here are some 55,000 clones; the top ten clones hold approximately 6.8%. The CDR3 runs to 15 residues. The germline CDR1 and CDR2 sequences are MRHNA and SNTAGT. With 4 bases clipped from V and 6 bases from J, the junction kept 6 bases outside the gene matches. Sequencing used PBMCs. The chain has TRBV6-4 and TRBJ2-7; the match to TRBD2 covers 13 bases. This receptor was taken from a woman in her thirties or forties in good health and CMV-seronegative. The CDR3 sequence is CASSGVRTSGSEQYF. The CDR3 nucleotides read TGTGCCAGCAGTGGAGTAAGGACTAGCGGGAGCGAGCAGTACTTC.